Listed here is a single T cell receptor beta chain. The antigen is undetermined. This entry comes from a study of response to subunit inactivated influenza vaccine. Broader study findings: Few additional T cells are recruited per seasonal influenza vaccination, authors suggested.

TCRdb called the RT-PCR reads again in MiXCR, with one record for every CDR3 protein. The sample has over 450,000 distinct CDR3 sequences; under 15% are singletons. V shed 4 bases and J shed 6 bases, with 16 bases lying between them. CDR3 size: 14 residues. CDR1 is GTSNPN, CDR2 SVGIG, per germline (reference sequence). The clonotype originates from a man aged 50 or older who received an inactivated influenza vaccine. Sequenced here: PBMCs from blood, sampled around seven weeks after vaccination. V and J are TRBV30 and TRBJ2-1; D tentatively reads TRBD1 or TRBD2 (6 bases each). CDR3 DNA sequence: TGTGCCTGGACCCCCGACAGGAGGGGCAATGAGCAGTTCTTC. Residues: CAWTPDRRGNEQFF.